Presented here are 9 T cell receptor beta chains from one specimen sequenced in a study of Ad26.COV2.S vaccination and SARS-CoV-2 variants. Data came from immunoSEQ multiplex PCR; TCRdb stores just in-frame clones and leaves some out. Of 300,000 to 400,000 clones detected, under 90% appear once; the ten largest clones hold about 5%. Described treatment: 15 to 20 received Ad26.COV2.S at low or high dose, single or two shots; 5 received placebo; per-sample allocation not given. Sampling occurred on day 63 after the first vaccine or placebo injection. The sample in question was peripheral blood, obtained in a trial of Ad26.COV2.S vaccine versus placebo. The receptor set was obtained from a person aged 18-60 years who received the Ad26.COV2.S COVID-19 vaccine or a placebo.

CDR3 DNA: TGTGCCAGTAGTATCCAGCGGGGGGCCCGGTTTGCGAACACCGGGGAGCTGTTTTTT. Protein: CASSIQRGARFANTGELFF. The chain links TRBV19 to TRBJ2-2; the match to TRBD2 covers 9 bases. CDR3 length equals 19 residues. The germline V gene encodes CDR1 LNHDA and CDR2 SQIVND (reference sequence). The ends lost 3 bases at V and 0 bases at J; junction bases unmatched: 11. Using reference TRBV19 and TRBJ2-2 for the parts outside the CDR3, the full variable domain is DGGITQSPKYLFRKEGQNVTLSCEQNLNHDAMYWYRQDPGQGLRLIYYSQIVNDFQKGDIAEGYSVSREKKESFPLTVTSAQKNPTAFYLCASSIQRGARFANTGELFFGEGSRLTVL.

This rearrangement joins TRBV18 to TRBJ1-1, with 10 bases matching TRBD1. Germline CDR1 reads KGHSH; CDR2 reads LQKENI. V shed 2 bases and J 5 bases; nucleotides not matched to a gene: 2. This CDR3 has 14 residues. The chain's CDR3 is CASSPDRGQTEAFF. The CDR3 bases are TGTGCCAGCTCACCAGACAGGGGGCAGACTGAAGCTTTCTTT.

The V and J genes are TRBV19 and TRBJ1-6; 9 bases align to TRBD1. V gave up 5 bases and J gave up 4 bases; unmatched junction bases: 9. This CDR3 contains 17 residues. Germline V CDR1 and CDR2: LNHDA, SQIVND (reference sequence). CDR3 sequence (DNA): TGTGCCAGTAGTCTGTCTCTTGGACAGGGGTATAATTCACCCCTCCACTTT. Protein sequence: CASSLSLGQGYNSPLHF.

This rearrangement joins TRBV6-5 to TRBJ1-2; 9 bases are shared with TRBD1. V dropped 2 bases and J dropped 8; count of bases not matched to a gene: 12. The germline CDR1 and CDR2 sequences are MNHEY and SVGAGI. This CDR3 spans 16 amino acids. The CDR3 sequence: CASSYRRDRALWGYTF. The DNA for the CDR3 is TGTGCCAGCAGTTACAGAAGGGACAGGGCTCTCTGGGGCTACACCTTC.

V gene TRBV4-1 combines with J gene TRBJ1-5; no clear D. V lost 5 bases, J lost 2 bases, and 4 bases lay in between. The CDR3 covers 12 residues. CDR1 and CDR2 from the germline V gene are MGHRA and YSYEKL. CDR3 bases: TGCGCCAGCAGCGGGGGCAATCAGCCCCAGCATTTT. As protein: CASSGGNQPQHF.

Here the CDR3 reads CASSQENGVGELFF. The CDR3, as DNA: TGTGCCAGCAGCCAAGAGAATGGAGTCGGGGAGCTGTTTTTT. The V and J genes are TRBV4-2 and TRBJ2-2; D is undetermined. Germline-derived CDR1 and CDR2 are LGHNA and YNFKEQ. The CDR3 covers 14 residues. Trimming cost V 0 bases and J 7 bases, with 9 bases left between them.

V gene TRBV7-9 combines with J gene TRBJ2-1; the match to TRBD2 covers 8 bases. Germline-derived CDR1 and CDR2 are SEHNR and FQNEAQ (reference sequence). The CDR3 loop spans 13 amino acids. The V segment lost 5 bases and the J segment 8 bases; nucleotides outside the gene matches: 5. CDR3 coding DNA: TGTGCCAGCAGCCAGCGGGAGAGCCATGAGCAGTTCTTC. Protein product: CASSQRESHEQFF.

The chain employs TRBV27 and TRBJ2-2; the D gene is possibly TRBD2 (6 bases). Germline lookup yields CDR1 MNHEY and CDR2 SMNVEV (reference sequence). Trimming left V 5 bases short and J 3 bases short, with 10 bases between. CDR3 length: 14 residues. This chain's CDR3 is CASSIGTYTGELFF. The CDR3, as DNA: TGTGCCAGCAGTATCGGGACTTACACCGGGGAGCTGTTTTTT.

The V call is TRBV19, the J call TRBJ1-1; D not certain. The V gene lost 5 bases and the J gene lost 2 bases, with 9 bases spanning the gap. Germline V gene lookup returns CDR1 LNHDA and CDR2 SQIVND (reference sequence). The CDR3 totals 13 residues. The CDR3 DNA reads TGTGCCAGTAGTTCAATTCCAAACACTGAAGCTTTCTTT. Amino acids: CASSSIPNTEAFF.